The 19 T cell receptor beta chains in this list originate from one sample, sequenced in a study of post-analysis software for immune sequencing data. Study-wide findings and caveats: Patients had higher frequencies than controls of about 5 TRBV segments, including TRBV5-6, TRBV5-1 and TRBV20-1.

Unique molecular identifiers tagged the TCR beta cDNA libraries. Using its own MiXCR run on the PCR reads, TCRdb lists one record per CDR3 protein. This table has approximately 350,000 distinct CDR3 sequences, roughly 38% appearing once. These receptors' targets are unknown. Sequencing input: blood. The receptor source for this set is a girl aged 5 to 17 with multiple sclerosis.

This clonotype showed up just a few times. The V call is TRBV3-1, the J call TRBJ1-5; D might be TRBD1 (5 bases). CDR1 LGHDT and CDR2 YNNKEL come from the germline V gene (reference sequence). The CDR3 has 13 residues. Trimming stripped 4 bases from V and 9 bases from J, with 13 bases between. CDR3 sequence: CASSRQGSGPQHF. CDR3 sequence (DNA): TGTGCCAGCAGCCGCCAGGGTTCAGGGCCCCAGCATTTT. The full variable domain, rest sourced from reference TRBV3-1 and TRBJ1-5, is DTAVSQTPKYLVTQMGNDKSIKCEQNLGHDTMYWYKQDSKKFLKIMFSYNNKELIINETVPNRFSPKSPDKAHLNLHINSLELGDSAVYFCASSRQGSGPQHFGDGTRLSIL.

This clonotype has just one count. The chain links TRBV6-6 to TRBJ1-4, with 10 positions matching TRBD1. Germline CDR1 MNHNY, CDR2 SVGAGI (reference sequence). Trimming took 8 bases from V and 6 from J; bases not matched to a gene: 6. The CDR3 is 14 amino acids. The CDR3 DNA reads TGTGCCAGCGGGTGGGGACAGGGGTATGAAAAACTGTTTTTT. This translates into CASGWGQGYEKLFF.

This chain links TRBV18 with TRBJ1-2, with TRBD1 identical over 7 bases. The V gene's germline CDR1 is KGHSH and CDR2 LQKENI. There are 16 residues in the CDR3. The J segment lost 6 bases and the V segment lost 2 bases, leaving 12 bases of the junction unmatched. The chain's CDR3 is CASSPLMEWGQNGYTF. In DNA form, the CDR3 reads TGTGCCAGCTCACCATTAATGGAGTGGGGACAGAATGGCTACACCTTC.

The chain has TRBV27 and TRBJ2-3, with D tentatively TRBD2 (6 bases). Germline lookup yields CDR1 MNHEY and CDR2 SMNVEV (reference sequence). Between the trimmed V and J ends, which lost 4 bases and 0 bases, there was a span of 17 bases. The CDR3 sequence is 17 residues long. CDR3 region: CASSSMPRDLSTDTQYF. CDR3 sequence (DNA): TGTGCCAGCAGTTCCATGCCCCGGGACTTAAGCACAGATACGCAGTATTTT.

The J gene is TRBJ1-1, the V gene TRBV6-5; the D gene is possibly TRBD1 (6 bases). The V end was cut by 0 bases, the J end by 4 bases, with 12 bases between. This CDR3 comprises 15 residues. CDR1 MNHEY and CDR2 SVGAGI come from the germline V gene. The CDR3 sequence: CASSYSNQGRTEAFF. In DNA, the CDR3 is TGTGCCAGCAGTTACTCGAATCAGGGGCGCACTGAAGCTTTCTTT.

The J gene is TRBJ2-3, the V gene TRBV6-1; D call uncertain. Germline V lookup: CDR1 MNHNS, CDR2 SASEGT. This CDR3 is 16 amino acids long. With 0 bases removed from V and 1 base from J, the gap between germline ends came to 11 bases. As DNA, the CDR3 is TGTGCCAGCAGTGAAGCGCTCCAGCGCGGCACAGATACGCAGTATTTT. Translation gives CASSEALQRGTDTQYF.

The chain uses TRBV6-6 and TRBJ2-3; 10 nucleotides align to TRBD1. Germline loops: CDR1 MNHNY, CDR2 SVGAGI (reference sequence). J gave up 5 bases and V 5 bases, and 4 bases lay outside the gene matches. CDR3 length: 14 residues. CDR3 sequence reads: CASSGTGAVDTQYF. CDR3 coding DNA: TGTGCCAGCAGTGGGACAGGGGCTGTAGATACGCAGTATTTT.

This clonotype has more than one count but fewer than ten. The rearrangement joins TRBV29-1 to TRBJ1-2, with D maybe TRBD1 (5 bases). Per the germline V gene, CDR1 is SQVTM and CDR2 is ANQGSEA. The V and J ends lost 5 bases and 3 bases respectively, with 13 bases between them. This CDR3 contains 13 residues. CDR3 nucleotide sequence: TGCAGCGTTTCCCACCGGGACGACTATGGCTACACCTTC. Residues: CSVSHRDDYGYTF. The full variable domain, completed using reference TRBV29-1 and TRBJ1-2, is SAVISQKPSRDICQRGTSLTIQCQVDSQVTMMFWYRQQPGQSLTLIATANQGSEATYESGFVIDKFPISRPNLTFSTLTVSNMSPEDSSIYLCSVSHRDDYGYTFGSGTRLTVV.

The table lists this clonotype with a few counts. The rearrangement joins TRBV4-1 to TRBJ2-1; tentatively, D is TRBD1 (6 bases). This CDR3 comprises 17 residues. Germline lookup yields CDR1 MGHRA and CDR2 YSYEKL. Trimming took 4 bases from V and 3 from J, leaving 19 bases between them. CDR3: CASSRNAGDLNYNEQFF. The CDR3 coding sequence is TGCGCCAGCAGCCGAAATGCAGGGGACCTTAACTACAATGAGCAGTTCTTC.

This clonotype was seen more than once but under ten times. J is TRBJ2-1 and V is TRBV6-2 or TRBV6-3, with TRBD2 identical over 11 bases. Germline V gives CDR1 MNHEY, CDR2 SVGEGT. The V gene end was trimmed by 7 bases and the J gene end by 3 bases; junction bases not matched to a gene: 8. The CDR3 contains 16 residues. In DNA form, the CDR3 reads TGTGCCAGCACCCTCCCGGGACTAGCGGACTACAATGAGCAGTTCTTC. This codes for CASTLPGLADYNEQFF.

This clonotype was seen a few times. The chain is built from TRBV7-2 and TRBJ1-6, with 8 bases lining up with TRBD1. The V gene end was trimmed by 5 bases and the J gene end by 8 bases; junction bases not matched to a gene: 8. The CDR3 loop spans 15 amino acids. Germline V gene data show CDR1 as SGHTA and CDR2 as FQGNSA. CDR3 sequence: CASSPRTGRDSPLHF. CDR3 sequence (DNA): TGTGCCAGCAGCCCTCGGACAGGGAGGGATTCACCCCTCCACTTT.

The chain is built from TRBV10-3 and TRBJ2-1; possibly TRBD2 for D (6 bases). Germline-derived CDR1 and CDR2 are ENHRY and SYGVKD. The ends were cut back, 8 bases at V and 4 bases at J, with 15 bases in the middle. The CDR3 sequence is 14 residues long. The CDR3 spells CAIAGGEGYNEQFF. The CDR3, as DNA: TGTGCCATCGCCGGGGGTGAGGGATACAATGAGCAGTTCTTC.

This sequence joins TRBV20-1 and TRBJ2-7; the D is unclear. CDR1 and CDR2 from the germline V gene are DFQATT and SNEGSKA (reference sequence). The V gene lost 6 bases and the J gene lost 3 bases, with 9 bases spanning the gap. The CDR3 runs 11 residues. The DNA for the CDR3 is TGCAGTGCGAATGCCGGCTACGAGCAGTACTTC. Amino acid sequence: CSANAGYEQYF.

The chain recombines TRBV7-6 with TRBJ2-2; no firm D call. Per germline, CDR1 SGHVS and CDR2 FNYEAQ. V lost 3 bases and J lost 7, with 3 bases in between. The CDR3 contains 11 residues. CDR3 protein: CASSFLGELFF. The DNA of the CDR3 is TGTGCCAGCAGCTTTCTCGGGGAGCTGTTTTTT.

V usage is TRBV4-1 and J usage is TRBJ1-5; D gene uncertain. V was pared by 1 base and J by 4 bases, with 11 bases between. The germline V gene has CDR1 MGHRA and CDR2 YSYEKL. This CDR3 comprises 15 residues. DNA for the CDR3: TGCGCCAGCAGCCAAGCGGCGGGTCTAAATCAGCCCCAGCATTTT. Translation: CASSQAAGLNQPQHF.

V is TRBV7-9 and J is TRBJ2-3; D is perhaps TRBD2 (6 bases). CDR1 is SEHNR, CDR2 FQNEAQ, per germline (reference sequence). Trimming cost V 1 base and J 2 bases, with 7 bases left between them. This CDR3 spans 14 amino acids. CDR3 DNA sequence: TGTGCCAGCAGCTTAGGGGGGGACACAGATACGCAGTATTTT. It is translated as CASSLGGDTDTQYF.

V and J are TRBV6-5 and TRBJ2-3; D not certain. CDR1 MNHEY and CDR2 SVGAGI come from the germline V gene. The CDR3 is made up of 16 amino acids. The V end was cut by 0 bases, the J end by 3 bases, with 13 bases between. In DNA, the CDR3 is TGTGCCAGCAGTTACTCGAAACTCGACGGGACAGATACGCAGTATTTT. Its protein is CASSYSKLDGTDTQYF.

There are a few counts of this clonotype. The chain joins TRBV3-1 to TRBJ2-7; 7 bases fit TRBD1. Trimming removed 1 base from V and 7 bases from J; junction bases left unmatched: 4. Germline V lookup: CDR1 LGHDT, CDR2 YNNKEL (reference sequence). CDR3 length equals 13 residues. The CDR3 DNA follows: TGTGCCAGCAGCCAAGGAAGGGACAGAGAGCAGTACTTC. Its protein product is CASSQGRDREQYF.

This sequence joins TRBV5-1 and TRBJ2-7; D might be TRBD1 (6 bases). Trimming shortened V by 0 bases and J by 2 bases, and 12 bases separated the two germline ends. The germline V gene has CDR1 SGHRS and CDR2 YFSETQ. The CDR3 length is 15 residues. The CDR3 protein is CASSLAVGAAYEQYF. The CDR3 nucleotides read TGCGCCAGCAGCTTGGCGGTGGGGGCAGCCTACGAGCAGTACTTC.